This TCR beta chain appears in the sequencing data of a study of blood T cell repertoires in COVID-19. Across the study: Samples representing acute and convalescent COVID-19 were sourced from the United States, Italy and Spain. Sources were T cells, B-cell-depleted T cells, or PBMCs; the material itself was cDNA or gDNA.

V shed 1 base and J shed 6 bases, with 10 bases lying between them. CDR1 and CDR2 from the germline V gene are LGHNT and FRNRAP. The CDR3 has 13 amino acids. Original processing methods: From reference gene primer amplification, estimates of nucleated cell counts were derived. TCRdb's copy holds only in-frame clones and misses some; the assay was immunoSEQ multiplex PCR. That table furnishes V, J and clone size, whereas the DNA furnished D and trimming. The repertoire holds about 170,000 clones, with around 84% as singletons. The Seattle patients joined while their infection was active and were tracked longitudinally afterward.

This receptor was identified in a woman between 65 and 79 years old with COVID-19, enrolled during active disease. The rearrangement links TRBV12-5 to TRBJ2-7; perhaps TRBD2 as D (5 bases). The specimen sequenced was peripheral blood. The CDR3 bases are TGTGCTAGTGGTTTGGGGACGGACTTCGAGCAGTACGTC. Its protein is CASGLGTDFEQYV.